These 2 T cell receptor beta chains share one sample of origin, sequenced in a study of blood T cell repertoires in COVID-19. Libraries were prepared by immunoSEQ multiplex PCR; TCRdb keeps only in-frame clonotypes and omits some of them. This repertoire shows nearly 200,000 clones, approximately 91% found once; its top ten account for 6.2%. Sequenced input: peripheral blood. These TCRs come from a woman in her thirties or forties who had recovered from COVID-19.

The chain carries TRBV5-1 and TRBJ2-2, with D maybe TRBD2 (8 bases). Deletions cut 4 bases from V and 6 bases from J, with 16 bases between. The germline gives CDR1 SGHRS, CDR2 YFSETQ. The CDR3 has 15 residues. The CDR3 DNA is TGCGCCAGCAGCAGAGGGACAGCGGGGGCCGGGGAGCTGTTTTTT. This codes for CASSRGTAGAGELFF. Drawing the rest from reference TRBV5-1 and TRBJ2-2, the complete variable domain is KAGVTQTPRYLIKTRGQQVTLSCSPISGHRSVSWYQQTPGQGLQFLFEYFSETQRNKGNFPGRFSGRQFSNSRSEMNVSTLELGDSALYLCASSRGTAGAGELFFGEGSRLTVL.

This chain links TRBV21-1 with TRBJ1-6. TRBV21-1 is shown as a pseudogene. The CDR3 has 15 residues. CDR3 amino acids: CASRGEGAGNSPLHF. The CDR3 nucleotides are TGTGCCAGCCGGGGGGAAGGGGCAGGGAATTCACCCCTCCACTTT.